Listed below are T cell receptor beta chains from one sample, sequenced in a study of regulatory T cells in long-lasting Graves disease. TCRdb re-derived calls from the multiplex PCR reads in MiXCR, one entry per CDR3 protein. The sample yields 450,000 to 650,000 distinct CDR3 sequences, about 16% seen once. These sequences were also reported in another study, on T cells in Graves' hyperthyroidism and ophthalmopathy.

Sequenced material: peripheral blood mononuclear cells (PBMCs), taken at new diagnosis, from a patient treated with antithyroid drugs. The receptor set was obtained from a woman aged 40-65 years with Graves disease. Each CDR3 is given with its conserved first and last residue.

CASSSGQGIEKLFF | TRBJ1-4 | TRBV13
CASSGRQGNTEAFF | TRBJ1-1 | TRBV7-2
CASSLRVTGYRKETQYF | TRBJ2-5 | TRBV7-8
CASSHDRANTGELFF | TRBJ2-2 | TRBV2
CASSPAAGVVGNEQFF | TRBJ2-1 | TRBV7-6
CSATAAGQGVNEQYF | TRBJ2-7 | TRBV20-1
CASSTSPGQGNTEAFF | TRBJ1-1 | TRBV28
CASSERDRGEDTQYF | TRBJ2-3 | TRBV6-1
CASSLDPNTEAFF | TRBJ1-1 | TRBV7-9
CASRGQGAGQPQHF | TRBJ1-5 | TRBV12-3/TRBV12-4
CASSEGQVYRQPQHF | TRBJ1-5 | TRBV2
CASSSPSGDRTSGANVLTF | TRBJ2-6 | TRBV7-9
CASSFGRNSGNTIYF | TRBJ1-3 | TRBV6-2/TRBV6-3
CASSPGTGRTDTQYF | TRBJ2-3 | TRBV5-1
CSAPDRRGNTIYF | TRBJ1-3 | TRBV20-1
CASSYSKVETQYF | TRBJ2-5 | TRBV6-5
CASSSGGSEAFF | TRBJ1-1 | TRBV12-3/TRBV12-4
CAISESLDSTEAFF | TRBJ1-1 | TRBV10-3
CASSPNGPPYEQYF | TRBJ2-7 | TRBV6-2/TRBV6-3
CASSIGVVAEQYF | TRBJ2-7 | TRBV19
CSARDGLRGSGNTEAFF | TRBJ1-1 | TRBV20-1